This T cell receptor (beta chain) was documented in a study of cytomegalovirus exposure and HLA in healthy donors (dated by TCRdb to 2016 to 2017). In the study overall: An earlier analysis of several hundred of the donors reported about 250 Gb of sequence data and roughly 100 million unique TCR beta sequences from 190 million or so T cells. In a later genetic analysis, genome-wide SNP genotypes for about 55% of the roughly 700 donors were used, and that subset was treated as a discovery cohort. The number of typed donors differed by locus: about 629-640 for A, B, C, DRB1 and DQB1; 500 to 550 for DQA1; 606 for DPA1; and 450 to 480 for DPB1. In an earlier analysis of more than 550 of the donors, high-throughput TCR beta sequencing was used to judge whether each TCR beta V gene segment behaved as functional or pseudogenic. The study profiled the T cell repertoires of under 700 subjects by immunosequencing and related them to cytomegalovirus serostatus. The aim of the study was to test whether cataloging public T cell receptors could identify signatures of past pathogen exposure. Among 300 to 500 genotyped donors of the cohort, an average of around 240,000 unique TCR beta nucleotide sequences was sequenced per donor, of which 15% to 20% were non-productive. HLA typing covered class I and class II loci at four-digit resolution. Approximately 300 gigabases of sequencing data and 70 million to 95 million unique TCR sequences made up an early release that covered 640 HLA-typed donors. Rather than using new phenotypic data, the later analysis identified candidate immune exposures from TCR beta sequences and from how often those sequences occurred across donors. The study combined high-throughput TCR immunosequencing, statistical association of individual TCRs with disease status, and machine learning to predict cytomegalovirus infection status. Besides the first cohort of approximately 670 subjects, a separate validation cohort made up of about 120 different subjects was used. Every discovery cohort repertoire had been produced on one sequencing platform. Several DR-DQ haplotypes were treated as single units for association and clustering because of strong linkage in the cohort. Among the roughly 400 genotyped donors, around 81% belonged to the genetic ancestry cluster associated with self-reported Caucasian donors. Donor age, sex, ethnicity and CMV serostatus were collected together with the repertoire data. A later analysis re-examined previously published TCR beta repertoires from hundreds of donors and added high-resolution HLA genotyping to investigate patterns of TCR occurrence.

A note on this clone: Its antigen remains undetermined. The sample holds no much larger clone one base away, and base qualities are not on file.

Receptor amplification or capture employed the immunoSEQ multiplex PCR assay. For the multiplex PCR, a mixture combining 60 forward primers for TCR Vbeta segments and 13 reverse primers for TCR Jbeta segments was used. The CDR3 region of rearranged TCR beta genes was amplified from genomic DNA with a multiplex PCR assay. The Illumina HiSeq System was used to sequence the amplified TCR beta libraries as 87-base-pair reads. In the authors' own workflow: In a later analysis, tens of millions of unique TCR beta chains were counted across the approximately 620 repertoires, and around 10 million of these chains were shared by at least two donors. A nearest-neighbor algorithm error-corrected the raw reads and collapsed the reads into unique sequences, merging closely related sequences to remove PCR and sequencing errors. CDR3 sequences were aligned to IMGT reference sequences to assign V, D and J gene segments. Each retained sequence needed at least a six-nucleotide match to both a V gene segment and a J gene segment. A rearrangement was called productive if the CDR3 had no stop codons and remained in frame with V and J, and every other rearrangement was called non-productive. Following IMGT convention, CDR3 was defined as the stretch from the second conserved V-encoded cysteine to the conserved J-encoded phenylalanine. Sequences without an unambiguous match to a single V gene segment were excluded from the earlier analysis of about 600 of the donors. In an earlier analysis of around 600 of the donors, V segments were called functional above 56.7% productive rearrangements and were called segregating when the between-donor standard deviation exceeded 5%. A statistical classification framework was built for diagnosing cytomegalovirus status from the catalog of TCR beta chain sequences. V and J gene assignment, in a later analysis, came from comparing TCR nucleotide sequences with IMGT/GENE-DB human TR gene sequences. In a later analysis, CDR3 sequences and most-parsimonious VDJ recombination scenarios were assigned using the TCRdist pipeline. A later analysis defined each TCR beta chain by its CDR3 amino acid sequence plus V-gene family, and excluded reads lacking a unique V-gene family. As a way to deal with suspected cross-contamination and a sequencing artifact, a later analysis dropped over 550 nucleotide sequences that were highly shared and had low generation probability. In a later analysis, a clonal expansion index was calculated for each public chain from normalized within-repertoire ranks of inferred template counts. A later analysis computed generation probabilities with a VDJ recombination model fitted to out-of-frame rearrangements, and checked the results against IGoR. In a later analysis, hypergeometric tests were used to score TCR-TCR, TCR-HLA and TCR-CMV co-occurrence, with a repertoire-size bias correction applied to TCR pairs. In a later analysis, false discovery rates were estimated by permuting HLA or CMV assignments 20 times. In a later analysis, co-occurring TCRs were grouped with DBSCAN, and TCRdist sequence similarity was added when clustering was performed within HLA-allele-positive subsets. For co-occurrence clustering, repertoires with fewer than 30,000 or more than 120,000 public chains were excluded, along with five repertoires with anomalous nucleotide sharing. Here the immuneACCESS table is served through TCRdb, limited to in-frame sequences with V and J called. Missing clones are a known gap in these copies; in checked studies unresolved V genes cover under half, and the rest lacks a known reason. Clonal size and the V and J genes are those of that table, whereas D and trimming came from the DNA. Recorded for this sample are about 110,000 clones; approximately 78% of them occurred a single time. The ten largest clonotypes hold around 23% of the sample.

Including the terminal cysteine and phenylalanine, the CDR3 comprises 18 residues. The entry retains the CDR3 DNA only, 54 bases that are in frame from base 1. CDR1 and CDR2 are read off the germline V gene (reference sequence) as SEHNR and FQNEAQ. Germline trimming: 0 bases from V, 4 bases from J; junction bases outside gene matches: 12. The full study reports these points: The earlier analysis of some 560 of the donors excluded 15 to 20 rarely observed V segments, including chromosome 9 orphons, because counts were too low. A further reported finding was that TCR beta sequences accurately predicted the HLA-A and HLA-B alleles for most subjects in the first cohort. In a later analysis, most CMV-associated TCR beta chains were found to appear HLA-restricted, with HLA associations seemingly driven largely by CMV exposure. Sequencing depth was assumed to be roughly uniform across donors in the presence/absence analyses, though that assumption may not hold. Linkage disequilibrium might explain the correlated functional status among segregating V segments, but an unknown experimental factor could not be excluded. In a later analysis, the rate of TCR association differed among HLA loci, with DRB1 alleles having the most associated TCRs and HLA-C alleles having the fewest. CMV serostatus was the only immune exposure information available for the cohort. When HLA alleles, especially DR and DQ, strongly co-occurred, attributing TCR associations to individual alleles was difficult. While some public TCRs were present in many individuals, most TCR sequences turned up only very rarely across donors. Cytomegalovirus status was reported to be diagnosed by the classifier with high specificity and sensitivity in both the original and validation cohorts. Broadly in line with IMGT annotations, most TCR beta V segments showed up in productive rearrangements about 87% or about 30% of the time in an earlier analysis of around 600 of the donors. Because HLA typing was unavailable for some donors at each locus, only the typed subset was used in association tests. According to a later analysis, parvovirus B19, influenza, CMV and Epstein-Barr virus appeared linked to several top co-occurrence clusters. According to a later genetic analysis, donors in an Asian-associated ancestry cluster had fewer N-insertions in productive TCRs than the approximately 610-donor mean. The sequencing pipeline was judged likely to have produced a cluster of highly shared sequence variants as a technical artifact. The 87-base-pair reads could not distinguish some IMGT-functional V segments, including TRBV6-2 and TRBV6-3, so those segments were excluded. According to the authors, the approach could potentially be generalized to other disease states and immunological phenotypes. In a later analysis, some 18,000 TCR beta sequences were associated with specific HLA alleles at a false discovery rate of 0.05. In the study, roughly 160 TCR beta chains were listed as associated with cytomegalovirus. V-gene and J-gene trimming of TCR beta chains was associated with a missense DCLRE1C variant in a later genetic analysis, and the association was replicated in an independent cohort. Three of the identified cytomegalovirus-associated TCR beta chains were confirmed in vitro to be specific for cytomegalovirus antigens. Compared with equally common non-associated chains, HLA-associated TCR beta chains in a later analysis were more clonally expanded and had lower generation probabilities. Only TCR beta chains were sequenced in this cohort, and the absence of alpha or paired-chain data limited detectable features.

The cohort comprised fewer than 700 healthy bone marrow donors. Cohort members were all nominally healthy when sampled, although unrecorded immune exposures were likely present. The donor was CMV seropositive and belonged to the group of about 290 seropositive cohort members. Each donor provided a peripheral blood sample, and peripheral blood mononuclear cells were used for TCR beta sequencing. Genomic DNA extraction from the blood cell samples was performed with the Qiagen DNeasy Blood Extraction Kit. The sequenced material came from PBMCs. This receptor was taken from a man in his thirties or forties in good health and CMV-seropositive. In this chain, TRBV7-9 is recombined with TRBJ2-7; 10 central bases correspond to TRBD1. In nucleotide form, the sequence is TGTGCCAGCAGCTTAGCTTGGGGCGGGACAGGGGCACCTTACGAGCAGTACTTC. Its protein reads: CASSLAWGGTGAPYEQYF.